A selection of T cell receptor beta chains follows, all from one sample in a study of OX40 agonist ivuxolimab in advanced cancers. TCRdb's copy holds only in-frame clones and misses some; the assay was immunoSEQ multiplex PCR. Of over 45,000 clones detected, approximately 83% appear once; the ten largest clones hold under 6%. The specimen comprised CD4+ or CD8+ T cells sorted from blood, sampled in a trial of the OX40 agonist ivuxolimab. These receptors all stem from an adult with an advanced solid tumor such as melanoma, head and neck, liver or kidney cancer. The CDR3 runs from the conserved cysteine through the conserved F or W. Each record gives: clone size, J gene, D gene, V gene, CDR3 DNA, CDR3 protein. A D gene is named only where the DNA matches it firmly. Clone size appears in some rows only: once, few, many, or a class for an expanded clone.

size: .
J: TRBJ1-1
D: .
V: TRBV7-9
DNA: TGTGCCAGCAGCCCGCGGTTCAGTACGAACACTGAAGCTTTCTTT
CDR3: CASSPRFSTNTEAFF

size: .
J: TRBJ2-5
D: .
V: TRBV11-3
DNA: TGTGCCAGCAGCCAGTGGGACGGCGAGGGCGAGACCCAGTACTTC
CDR3: CASSQWDGEGETQYF

size: .
J: TRBJ2-7
D: TRBD1
V: TRBV19
DNA: TGTGCCAGTAGTATTAGAGTCGTCCAGGGGGCCACCTCGGGCGTTTACTACGAGCAGTACTTC
CDR3: CASSIRVVQGATSGVYYEQYF

size: .
J: TRBJ2-7
D: TRBD2
V: TRBV7-9
DNA: TGTGCCAGCAGCTCAACGGGACTAGCGGGGGAATACCCCTACGAGCAGTACTTC
CDR3: CASSSTGLAGEYPYEQYF

size: .
J: TRBJ2-1
D: .
V: TRBV5-1
DNA: TGCGCCAGCATCGGGGAGAATGAGCAGTTCTTC
CDR3: CASIGENEQFF

size: .
J: TRBJ1-2
D: .
V: TRBV28
DNA: TGTGCCAGCAGTTTAGTCAGCCAGGTAAATGGCTACACCTTC
CDR3: CASSLVSQVNGYTF

size: .
J: TRBJ2-7
D: TRBD2
V: TRBV23-1
DNA: TGCGCCAGCAGTCAACGCGAGCCGGGGCCGGGGGGGGACGAGCAGTACTTC
CDR3: CASSQREPGPGGDEQYF

size: .
J: TRBJ2-5
D: .
V: TRBV11-2
DNA: TGTGCCAGCAGCTTAGACAACGGGGAGACCCAGTACTTC
CDR3: CASSLDNGETQYF

size: .
J: TRBJ1-1
D: .
V: TRBV7-2
DNA: TGTGCCAGCAGCTTAGCCTGGGTGAACACTGAAGCTTTCTTT
CDR3: CASSLAWVNTEAFF

size: .
J: TRBJ1-1
D: .
V: TRBV9
DNA: TGTGCCAGCAGCACCGGACAGCCCTACAGTGAAGCTTTCTTT
CDR3: CASSTGQPYSEAFF

size: .
J: TRBJ2-1
D: TRBD2
V: TRBV5-5
DNA: TGTGCCAGCAGCTTGGTACCCAGCCGTAGCGGGAGCTACAATGAGCAGTTCTTC
CDR3: CASSLVPSRSGSYNEQFF

size: .
J: TRBJ2-7
D: .
V: TRBV4-1
DNA: TGCGCCAGCAGCCAAGATACCCAGGCTGGGGATAACTACGAGCAGTACTTC
CDR3: CASSQDTQAGDNYEQYF

size: .
J: TRBJ1-4
D: .
V: TRBV7-9
DNA: TGTGCCAGCAGCTTAGGAGGGGGACACCCCCTTGGAAAACTGTTTTTT
CDR3: CASSLGGGHPLGKLFF

size: .
J: TRBJ2-2
D: TRBD2
V: TRBV28
DNA: TGTGCCAGCCGGCGGGGGGGCCTCACCGGGGAGCTGTTTTTT
CDR3: CASRRGGLTGELFF

size: .
J: TRBJ2-7
D: .
V: TRBV11-3
DNA: TGTGCCAGCAGCTCCCTATCCTACGAGCAGTACTTC
CDR3: CASSSLSYEQYF

size: .
J: TRBJ1-1
D: .
V: TRBV10-2
DNA: TGCGCCAGCAGTGGTGGAGGGCCCTATGAAGCTTTCTTT
CDR3: CASSGGGPYEAFF

size: .
J: TRBJ2-2
D: TRBD1
V: TRBV6-5
DNA: TGTGCCAGCAGTAGAACCCACAGGGGCGGGGAGCTGTTTTTT
CDR3: CASSRTHRGGELFF

size: .
J: TRBJ2-1
D: TRBD2
V: TRBV19
DNA: TGTGCCAGTAACAAGCGGGAGGGCTCCCATGAGCAGTTCTTC
CDR3: CASNKREGSHEQFF

size: .
J: TRBJ2-3
D: .
V: TRBV19
DNA: TGTGCCAGTAATCCAGGGCCCGGGGATACGCAGTATTTT
CDR3: CASNPGPGDTQYF

size: .
J: TRBJ2-6
D: .
V: TRBV18
DNA: TGTGCCAGCTCACTAATAGGGCCAGGGGTCGGGGCCAACGTCCTGACTTTC
CDR3: CASSLIGPGVGANVLTF

size: once
J: TRBJ2-6
D: .
V: TRBV29-1
DNA: TGCAGCGTTGGCGGGTCCGGCTCTGGGGCCAACGTCCTGACTTTC
CDR3: CSVGGSGSGANVLTF

size: .
J: TRBJ2-5
D: TRBD1
V: TRBV9
DNA: TGTGCCAGCAGCGGATGGGGACAGGGGTACCAAGAGACCCAGTACTTC
CDR3: CASSGWGQGYQETQYF

size: .
J: TRBJ1-4
D: TRBD1
V: TRBV19
DNA: TGTGCCAGTAGAAGACAGGGGGGAAATGAAAAACTGTTTTTT
CDR3: CASRRQGGNEKLFF

size: .
J: TRBJ1-2
D: .
V: TRBV11-2
DNA: TGTGCCAGCAGCTCTTTGGTTTGGGCTAACTATGGCTACACCTTC
CDR3: CASSSLVWANYGYTF

size: .
J: TRBJ2-1
D: .
V: TRBV7-9
DNA: TGTGCCAGCAGCTCAGGGTTCGGAGACAATGAGCAGTTCTTC
CDR3: CASSSGFGDNEQFF

size: .
J: TRBJ2-7
D: .
V: TRBV19
DNA: TGTGCCAGTAGTATATCAGGGCAGGGAGACTACGAGCAGTACTTC
CDR3: CASSISGQGDYEQYF

size: .
J: TRBJ1-5
D: .
V: TRBV30
DNA: TGTGCCTGGAAAGGGGGAGGCAATCAGCCCCAGCATTTT
CDR3: CAWKGGGNQPQHF

size: .
J: TRBJ2-1
D: .
V: TRBV6-5
DNA: TGTGCCAGCAGCGCGTCGAATGAGCAGTTCTTC
CDR3: CASSASNEQFF

size: .
J: TRBJ1-1
D: .
V: TRBV25-1
DNA: TGTGCCAGCAGTGCCTCCCTCGGGACGTCCACTGAAGCTTTCTTT
CDR3: CASSASLGTSTEAFF

size: .
J: TRBJ1-2
D: .
V: TRBV10-3
DNA: TGTGCCATCAGTGAGACACTACTGAACTATGGCTACACCTTC
CDR3: CAISETLLNYGYTF

size: .
J: TRBJ1-2
D: .
V: TRBV4-1
DNA: TGCGCCAGCAGCCAAGTCTTAAACAGGGCCCATCGGGGCTACACCTTC
CDR3: CASSQVLNRAHRGYTF

size: .
J: TRBJ1-6
D: TRBD1
V: TRBV28
DNA: TGTGCCAGCAGCCTCGGACAGGGTAATTCACCCCTCCACTTT
CDR3: CASSLGQGNSPLHF

size: .
J: TRBJ2-1
D: .
V: TRBV5-4
DNA: TGTGCCAGCAGCTTCGGGTCTACTTACAATGAGCAGTTCTTC
CDR3: CASSFGSTYNEQFF

size: .
J: TRBJ2-7
D: TRBD1
V: TRBV25-1
DNA: TGTGCCAGCAGTCTACAGGGGACCGAGCAGTACTTC
CDR3: CASSLQGTEQYF

size: few
J: TRBJ1-6
D: TRBD1
V: TRBV19
DNA: TGTGCCACCAAGCCACCGGGACAGGGTGGTTCACCCCTCCACTTT
CDR3: CATKPPGQGGSPLHF

size: few
J: TRBJ2-5
D: TRBD2
V: TRBV11-2
DNA: TGTGCCAGCAGCTTTCAGCTAGCTAGCGGGGGCACCGGAGGAGAGACCCAGTACTTC
CDR3: CASSFQLASGGTGGETQYF

size: .
J: TRBJ2-1
D: TRBD2
V: TRBV30
DNA: TGTGCCTGGAGTGTTCGGAATTGGGCTAGCGGGAGGCCGAGGGGAAATGAGCAGTTCTTC
CDR3: CAWSVRNWASGRPRGNEQFF

size: .
J: TRBJ2-5
D: .
V: TRBV7-2
DNA: TGTGCCAGCAGCTTAGAAACGGGCCGGGAGACCCAGTACTTC
CDR3: CASSLETGRETQYF

size: .
J: TRBJ1-1
D: .
V: TRBV28
DNA: TGTGCCAGCAACGTAGGGGTTACTGAAGCTTTCTTT
CDR3: CASNVGVTEAFF

size: .
J: TRBJ2-7
D: TRBD2
V: TRBV19
DNA: TGTGCCAGTAGTCCTGGCGGGGGGAGGGGCGAGCAGTACTTC
CDR3: CASSPGGGRGEQYF

size: .
J: TRBJ1-1
D: .
V: TRBV20-1
DNA: TGCAGCTTTTCCACTGAAGCTTTCTTT
CDR3: CSFSTEAFF

size: .
J: TRBJ1-5
D: .
V: TRBV11-2
DNA: TGTGCCAGCAGCCCGGACGGAATGAGCAATCAGCCCCAGCATTTT
CDR3: CASSPDGMSNQPQHF

size: .
J: TRBJ1-1
D: .
V: TRBV6-1
DNA: TGTGCCAGCAGTCCGACAGGGAACACTGAAGCTTTCTTT
CDR3: CASSPTGNTEAFF

size: .
J: TRBJ2-2
D: TRBD2
V: TRBV27
DNA: TGTGCCAGTACCTACAACGGGGGGAGGACCGGGGAGCTGTTTTTT
CDR3: CASTYNGGRTGELFF

size: .
J: TRBJ1-2
D: .
V: TRBV5-6
DNA: TGTGCCAGCAGCCGCCAAGATGGCTACACCTTC
CDR3: CASSRQDGYTF

size: .
J: TRBJ2-1
D: TRBD2
V: TRBV11-2
DNA: TGTGCCAGCAGCCCCGGGGGGGGTTATCACAATGAGCAGTTCTTC
CDR3: CASSPGGGYHNEQFF

size: few
J: TRBJ1-6
D: TRBD1
V: TRBV7-9
DNA: TGTGCCAGCAGCCCAGACAGGGATTGGTTGGTTTCACCCCTCCACTTT
CDR3: CASSPDRDWLVSPLHF

size: .
J: TRBJ1-4
D: .
V: TRBV25-1
DNA: TGTGCCAGCAGTGAATTTTTGACGGGAGAAGAAAAACTGTTTTTT
CDR3: CASSEFLTGEEKLFF

size: few
J: TRBJ1-4
D: TRBD1
V: TRBV11-2
DNA: TGTGCCAGCAGCTCCCTGACAGGGCGGGCTAATGAAAAACTGTTTTTT
CDR3: CASSSLTGRANEKLFF

size: .
J: TRBJ2-3
D: TRBD1
V: TRBV5-1
DNA: TGCGCCAGCAGCTGGGACAGTCTTAGCACAGATACGCAGTATTTT
CDR3: CASSWDSLSTDTQYF

size: once
J: TRBJ1-1
D: .
V: TRBV2
DNA: TGTGCCAGCAGAACCGACATGAACACTGAAGCTTTCTTT
CDR3: CASRTDMNTEAFF

size: few
J: TRBJ1-4
D: TRBD1
V: TRBV19
DNA: TGTGCCAGTAGACAAACAGGGGAGGGCGAAAAACTGTTTTTT
CDR3: CASRQTGEGEKLFF

size: .
J: TRBJ1-1
D: TRBD1
V: TRBV6-1
DNA: TGTGCCAGCAGTGTCCCCGGGACAGGGCGGGGCACTGAAGCTTTCTTT
CDR3: CASSVPGTGRGTEAFF

size: .
J: TRBJ1-6
D: .
V: TRBV6-1
DNA: TGTGCCAGCAGTGAATGGGGGGCTGAATCACCCCTCCACTTT
CDR3: CASSEWGAESPLHF

size: few
J: TRBJ1-5
D: .
V: TRBV30
DNA: TGTGCCTGGAGTCGGGGGCTCGGGGGCAATCAGCCCCAGCATTTT
CDR3: CAWSRGLGGNQPQHF

size: once
J: TRBJ1-2
D: .
V: TRBV29-1
DNA: TGCAGCGCCGACGGGCCGGTGGACTATGGCTACACCTTC
CDR3: CSADGPVDYGYTF

size: .
J: TRBJ2-6
D: TRBD1
V: TRBV28
DNA: TGTGCCAGCAGTTACGGACAGGCGCTCTCTGGGGCCAACGTCCTGACTTTC
CDR3: CASSYGQALSGANVLTF